The 21 T cell receptor beta chains presented below share a single source sample, sequenced in a study of T cells in Graves' hyperthyroidism and ophthalmopathy. TCR beta CDR3 regions were amplified from RNA transcripts. A set of HTBI primers served as the primers for a first-round RT-PCR of the TCR CDR3. MiXCR was run by TCRdb on the multiplex PCR reads, yielding one entry per CDR3 protein. The repertoire holds hundreds of thousands of distinct CDR3 sequences, 35% to 40% seen once, with 7.5% to 9.5% in the top ten. Sequenced: blood. Receptors were obtained from a man aged 18 to 30 with Graves' hyperthyroidism.

This clonotype was counted ten times or more. The rearrangement joins TRBV5-6 to TRBJ1-1; D gene uncertain. The CDR3 length is 11 residues. Trimming removed 0 bases at V and 11 bases at J, with 8 bases between. Germline lookup yields CDR1 SGHDT and CDR2 YYEEEE. The CDR3 loop is CASSLGLRAFF. As DNA, the CDR3 is TGTGCCAGCAGCTTGGGACTCCGCGCTTTCTTT.

In this sample, this clonotype turned up a few times. CDR3 sequence reads: CASSAFEAFF. CDR3 DNA sequence: TGTGCCAGCAGTGCCTTTGAAGCTTTCTTT. V gene TRBV6-6 combines with J gene TRBJ1-1; the D is unclear. Germline V gene lookup returns CDR1 MNHNY and CDR2 SVGAGI (reference sequence). V lost 5 bases to trimming and J lost 7 bases, with 5 bases between them. CDR3 length: 10 residues.

This clonotype was seen many times. This rearrangement joins TRBV7-8 to TRBJ1-6; D remains unclear. This CDR3 region has 16 residues. The ends were cut back, 1 base at V and 0 bases at J, with 7 bases in the middle. Germline V CDR1 and CDR2: SGHVS, FQNEAQ. CDR3 residues: CASSLDWSSYNSPLHF. The CDR3 DNA sequence: TGTGCCAGCAGCTTAGACTGGAGCTCCTATAATTCACCCCTCCACTTT.

V gene TRBV2 combines with J gene TRBJ2-1; D is unresolved. The V end was cut by 4 bases, the J end by 0 bases, with 7 bases between. This CDR3 comprises 14 residues. Germline V gene lookup returns CDR1 SNHLY and CDR2 FYNNEI. The CDR3 loop reads CASSGVSSYNEQFF. CDR3 coding DNA: TGTGCCAGCAGTGGTGTTAGCTCCTACAATGAGCAGTTCTTC.

This clonotype showed up just a few times. The chain links TRBV9 to TRBJ2-5, with D uncertain. The CDR3 covers 13 residues. Germline CDR1 is SGDLS and CDR2 is YYNGEE. V was shortened by 1 base and J by 2 bases, with 6 bases between the two germline ends. The CDR3 protein is CASSVPRQETQYF. The CDR3 bases are TGTGCCAGCAGCGTACCCCGACAAGAGACCCAGTACTTC.

This clonotype was counted between two and nine times. V is TRBV10-3 and J is TRBJ1-1; D remains unclear. The CDR3 covers 13 residues. From germline, CDR1 is ENHRY and CDR2 SYGVKD. Trimming took off 10 bases at V and 2 bases at J, with 14 bases between the two ends. The CDR3, as DNA: TGTGCCAGCGGGTACACCCTTAACACTGAAGCTTTCTTT. Protein: CASGYTLNTEAFF.

This sequence joins TRBV2 and TRBJ1-1; 7 bases map to TRBD1. The CDR3 contains 15 residues. Germline V CDR1 and CDR2: SNHLY, FYNNEI. The ends lost 5 bases at V and 1 base at J; junction bases unmatched: 7. For the CDR3, the DNA is TGTGCCAGCAGTTTACCGGGACAGCCGAACACTGAAGCTTTCTTT. As protein: CASSLPGQPNTEAFF.

The genes are TRBV9 and TRBJ1-5; 8 bases agree with TRBD1. Losses at the gene ends were 4 bases for V and 3 bases for J; bases not matched to a gene: 9. In germline, CDR1 is SGDLS, CDR2 YYNGEE. CDR3 length equals 16 residues. CDR3 coding DNA: TGTGCCAGCAGCCCATCAACAGGGGGACTCAATCAGCCCCAGCATTTT. It codes for CASSPSTGGLNQPQHF.

This clonotype has a count of ten or more. The rearrangement links TRBV29-1 to TRBJ2-5; 7 nucleotides align to TRBD1. The germline V gene has CDR1 SQVTM and CDR2 ANQGSEA. The CDR3 is 14 amino acids. V lost 6 bases and J lost 1; bases outside the gene matches: 8. CDR3 loop: CSVRTRDSQETQYF. The CDR3 nucleotides are TGCAGCGTCCGAACCAGGGACAGCCAAGAGACCCAGTACTTC.

This clonotype was observed at least ten times. An end of the junction does not agree with germline; a read error may underlie this. The chain joins TRBV7-7 to TRBJ2-5; no clear D. Per germline, CDR1 SSHAT and CDR2 FNYEAQ (reference sequence). The CDR3 has 14 amino acids. The CDR3 sequence is CASSSGRKQETQYF. For the CDR3, the DNA is TGTGCTAGCAGCTCCGGACGGAAACAAGAGACCCAGTACTTC.

This clonotype appeared many times. J is TRBJ1-4 and V is TRBV7-8; D is undetermined. This CDR3 spans 13 amino acids. The V end lost 1 base, the J end lost 8 bases, and 8 bases lay between the germline ends. The V gene's germline CDR1 is SGHVS and CDR2 FQNEAQ. CDR3 nucleotides: TGTGCCAGCAGCTTAGTTTTGGGGGAAAAACTGTTTTTT. Translating gives CASSLVLGEKLFF. Filled out from reference TRBV7-8 and TRBJ1-4, the complete variable domain reads GAGVSQSPRYKVAKRGQDVALRCDPISGHVSLFWYQQALGQGPEFLTYFQNEAQLDKSGLPSDRFFAERPEGSVSTLKIQRTQQEDSAVYLCASSLVLGEKLFFGSGTQLSVL.

This chain joins TRBV14 and TRBJ1-6, with 10 bases aligning to TRBD1. V shed 4 bases and J 17 bases; nucleotides not matched to a gene: 11. Germline V gives CDR1 SGHDN, CDR2 FVKESK. The CDR3 totals 14 residues. The CDR3: CASSPTGGELDFHF. CDR3 sequence (DNA): TGTGCCAGCAGCCCGACAGGGGGCGAACTCGATTTCCACTTT.

This clonotype was recorded at least ten times. The V and J genes are TRBV12-3 or TRBV12-4 and TRBJ1-5; D is uncertain. The CDR3 is 13 amino acids. V was shortened by 4 bases and J by 9 bases, with 13 bases between the two germline ends. Here the CDR3 DNA reads TGTGCCAGCAGTTCCAGCCGAGGATGGCCCCAGCATTTT. This gives the protein CASSSSRGWPQHF.

The rearrangement links TRBV15 to TRBJ2-5, with D unclear. Looked up from germline, CDR1 is LNHNV and CDR2 is YYDKDF (reference sequence). The CDR3 has 13 residues. V lost 0 bases and J lost 9, with 11 bases in between. In DNA, the CDR3 is TGTGCCACCAGCAGAGAATTCGGTCAGCCCCAGTACTTC. Amino acid sequence: CATSREFGQPQYF.

This clonotype was picked up many times. This chain links TRBV15 with TRBJ2-5; D may be TRBD1 (5 bases). The V end was cut by 1 base, the J end by 5 bases, with 11 bases between. Germline loops: CDR1 LNHNV, CDR2 YYDKDF (reference sequence). CDR3 length equals 14 residues. The CDR3 coding sequence is TGTGCCACCAGCAGAGGAACAGGTCGGGAGACCCAGTACTTC. Translation: CATSRGTGRETQYF.

In its sample, this clonotype was seen many times. The gene calls are TRBV20-1 and TRBJ2-5, with TRBD2 matching 9 bases. The germline gives CDR1 DFQATT, CDR2 SNEGSKA (reference sequence). The CDR3 loop spans 13 amino acids. Trimming took 4 bases from V and 5 from J; bases not matched to a gene: 5. The CDR3 region has the DNA TGCAGTGCTACGACTAGCGGAGTCGAGACCCAGTACTTC. Protein product: CSATTSGVETQYF.

In the case of this clonotype: A much more abundant neighbour one base away suggests this may be a read error. It is likely a read error, because the conserved phenylalanine at the end of the CDR3 is missing. The gene calls are TRBV10-3 and TRBJ1-1; weak D call: TRBD1 (6 bases). V dropped 11 bases and J dropped 1 base, with 14 bases sitting between them. Germline CDR1 and CDR2: ENHRY and SYGVKD. The CDR3 sequence is 13 residues long. CDR3 in amino acids: CAADPTGNTEAFV. In nucleotides, the CDR3 is TGTGCCGCCGACCCGACAGGGAACACTGAAGCTTTCGTT.

This clonotype appeared many times. The V call is TRBV12-3 or TRBV12-4, the J call TRBJ1-1, with TRBD1 identical over 8 bases. V was clipped by 6 bases and J by 5 bases; unmatched bases: 5. The CDR3 has 13 residues. The CDR3 bases are TGTGCCAGCAGGGGACAGGCGGGGACTGAAGCTTTCTTT. Its translation is CASRGQAGTEAFF.

This chain connects TRBV20-1 to TRBJ1-1; D call uncertain. Germline assignment: CDR1 DFQATT and CDR2 SNEGSKA (reference sequence). V was clipped by 6 bases and J by 4 bases, with 21 bases between them. The CDR3 runs to 15 residues. CDR3 coding DNA: TGCAGTGCCAGTACTCCTAGTGGGCCGGGCACTGAAGCTTTCTTT. Translating it yields CSASTPSGPGTEAFF.

This clonotype was found many times. This chain uses TRBV20-1 with TRBJ1-3; unclear D gene. Trimming cost V 0 bases and J 0 bases, with 6 bases left between them. The CDR3 consists of 14 residues. Germline V gene data show CDR1 as DFQATT and CDR2 as SNEGSKA (reference sequence). This CDR3 is CSARDGISGNTIYF. CDR3 nucleotides: TGCAGTGCTAGAGACGGAATCTCTGGAAACACCATATATTTT.

As to this clonotype: This may arise from a read error, as a much more abundant clone is one base away. The chain combines TRBV7-9 with TRBJ1-1; D is possibly TRBD1 (5 bases). Germline V gene data show CDR1 as SEHNR and CDR2 as FQNEAQ (reference sequence). There are 15 residues in the CDR3. In nucleotides, the CDR3 is TGTTCCAGCAGCTTCGGTTCAGGGATGAACACTGAAGCTTTCTTT. This gives the protein CSSSFGSGMNTEAFF.